This is a list of T cell receptor beta chains from one sample in a study of blood T cell repertoires in COVID-19. The assay was immunoSEQ multiplex PCR, and TCRdb's table has in-frame clones only and misses some. The sample has 200,000 to 300,000 clones; 85% to 90% are singletons. Material for sequencing was peripheral blood. All receptors derive from a woman in her 70s with active or convalescent COVID-19. Each CDR3 is given with its conserved first and last residue. A D gene is named only where the DNA matches it firmly. Clone size appears in some rows only: once, few, many, or a class for an expanded clone.

V gene	clone size	J gene	D gene	CDR3 DNA	CDR3 protein
TRBV6-5	once	TRBJ2-3	TRBD2	TGTGCCAGCAGTTACGGAGCGGGGGGGCCCACAGATACGCAGTATTTT	CASSYGAGGPTDTQYF
TRBV20-1	few	TRBJ2-3	NA	TGCAGTGCTACTGATTCAGGGACACCTAGCACAGATACGCAGTATTTT	CSATDSGTPSTDTQYF
TRBV9	NA	TRBJ2-1	TRBD1	TGTGCCAGCAGCGTAACTACCCTCGAGGCAGGGGGAAGTGAGCAGTTCTTC	CASSVTTLEAGGSEQFF
TRBV7-3	NA	TRBJ2-5	NA	TGTGCCAGCAGCCCCGGCGGCAGGGGTCAAGAGACCCAGTACTTC	CASSPGGRGQETQYF
TRBV18	NA	TRBJ2-7	TRBD1	TGTGCCAGCTCACCCCGACAGGGACGGGGAGTCGGCTACGAGCAGTACTTC	CASSPRQGRGVGYEQYF
TRBV7-3	NA	TRBJ2-3	TRBD2	TGTGCCAGCAGCTTTGAGCCCGGGAGGGCCAAAGATACGCAGTATTTT	CASSFEPGRAKDTQYF
TRBV29-1	NA	TRBJ1-1	NA	TGCAGCGTCCGGACTCTACGGGACACTGAAGCTTTCTTT	CSVRTLRDTEAFF
TRBV4-2	NA	TRBJ1-3	NA	TGTGCCAGCAGCCAAGAGGGAGGCTCTGGAAACACCATATATTTT	CASSQEGGSGNTIYF
TRBV19	NA	TRBJ1-2	TRBD1	TGTGCCAGTAGTACCCGGACAGGAAACTATGGCTACACCTTC	CASSTRTGNYGYTF
TRBV5-5	NA	TRBJ2-5	NA	TGTGCCAGCACTAGGTCCGCGGGTCTTAGGGAGACCCAGTACTTC	CASTRSAGLRETQYF
TRBV11-1	once	TRBJ2-3	NA	TGTGCCAGCAGCTTATCCTACACAGATACGCAGTATTTT	CASSLSYTDTQYF
TRBV20-1	NA	TRBJ1-1	TRBD1	TGCAGTGCTAGTCCGGGACAGCTGAACACTGAAGCTTTCTTT	CSASPGQLNTEAFF
TRBV5-5	NA	TRBJ1-5	NA	TGTGCCAGCAGAAGACAGATTAGCAATCAGCCCCAGCATTTT	CASRRQISNQPQHF
TRBV4-3	NA	TRBJ1-2	NA	TGCGCCAGCAGCCAAGATCACAGGGAGGGTGGCTACACCTTC	CASSQDHREGGYTF
TRBV7-3	NA	TRBJ2-4	NA	TGTGCCAGCAGCTTAAAGGGAGAAAACATTCAGTACTTC	CASSLKGENIQYF
TRBV4-2	NA	TRBJ2-7	NA	TGTGCCAGCAGCCAAGAGGCGGGCTACGAGCAGTACTTC	CASSQEAGYEQYF
TRBV7-2	NA	TRBJ1-3	TRBD1	TGTGCCAGCAGCTTTCGGACAGGCGGAAACACCATATATTTT	CASSFRTGGNTIYF
TRBV18	few	TRBJ2-3	NA	TGTGCCAGCTCACCCTACTTTGACAGACGCACAGATACGCAGTATTTT	CASSPYFDRRTDTQYF
TRBV2	once	TRBJ2-3	NA	TGTGCCAGCAGTGAGTCGGGTGTCTTTCCCACAGATACGCAGTATTTT	CASSESGVFPTDTQYF
TRBV6-5	NA	TRBJ1-5	NA	TGTGCCAGCAGTTCCCCTACAGGGTCTCAGCCCCAGCATTTT	CASSSPTGSQPQHF
TRBV5-1	NA	TRBJ1-1	TRBD1	TGCGCCAGCTTTCCTCCAGGGGGACAGAGGAACACTGAAGCTTTCTTT	CASFPPGGQRNTEAFF
TRBV6-1	NA	TRBJ2-1	TRBD2	TGTGCCAGCAGTGGCCCTAGGGGCGGGGGGACTTCCAATGAGCAGTTCTTC	CASSGPRGGGTSNEQFF
TRBV20-1	NA	TRBJ1-1	NA	TGCAGTGCTCCCGTCGGGCAGGGAGCTTTCTTT	CSAPVGQGAFF
TRBV5-5	once	TRBJ2-7	NA	TGTGCCAGCAGCCCGAAGGGAGGAACCTACGAGCAGTACTTC	CASSPKGGTYEQYF
TRBV20-1	NA	TRBJ2-7	NA	TGCAGTGCTAGTGGGGGGCCGTCCTACGAGCAGTACTTC	CSASGGPSYEQYF
TRBV27	once	TRBJ2-7	NA	TGTGCCAGCAGTCCCCGAGTAGACTACGAGCAGTACTTC	CASSPRVDYEQYF
TRBV11-2	once	TRBJ1-2	TRBD1	TGTGCCAGCAGCTTTTTTGGGGACAGTAACTATGGCTACACCTTC	CASSFFGDSNYGYTF
TRBV7-2	NA	TRBJ2-7	TRBD2	TGTGCCAGCAACCTGGGAGGGGCTTCCTACGAGCAGTACTTC	CASNLGGASYEQYF
TRBV10-3	NA	TRBJ2-1	NA	TGTGCCATCAGTGAGTCCAGGGAAGCCTACAATGAGCAGTTCTTC	CAISESREAYNEQFF
TRBV6-5	NA	TRBJ2-1	TRBD1	TGTGCCAGCAGTCGACAGGGGAGGCCGAATGAGCAGTTCTTC	CASSRQGRPNEQFF
TRBV6-5	NA	TRBJ2-3	NA	TGTGCCAGCACTTGGCTCCTGGGCACAGATACGCAGTATTTT	CASTWLLGTDTQYF
TRBV7-3	NA	TRBJ2-5	TRBD1	TGTGCCAGCAGCTTAGGACAGGGGGCGGGAGAGACCCAGTACTTC	CASSLGQGAGETQYF
TRBV5-1	NA	TRBJ1-2	TRBD1	TGCGCCAGCAGGTTTAGCCCCGGGACAGGGAGGGGTAACTATGGCTACACCTTC	CASRFSPGTGRGNYGYTF